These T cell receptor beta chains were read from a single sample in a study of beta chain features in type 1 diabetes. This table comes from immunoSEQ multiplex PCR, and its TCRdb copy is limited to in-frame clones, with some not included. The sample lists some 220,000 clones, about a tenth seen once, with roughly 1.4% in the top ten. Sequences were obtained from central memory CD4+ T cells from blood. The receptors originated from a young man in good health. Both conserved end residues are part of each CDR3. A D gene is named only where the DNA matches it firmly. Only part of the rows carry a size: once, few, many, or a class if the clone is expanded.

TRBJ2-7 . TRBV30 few CAWSVAYEQYF TGTGCCTGGAGTGTGGCCTACGAGCAGTACTTC
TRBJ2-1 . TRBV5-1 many CASSDQGYEQFF TGCGCCAGCAGCGATCAGGGATATGAGCAGTTCTTC
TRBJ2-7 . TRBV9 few CASSVEPGSSYEQYF TGTGCCAGCAGCGTAGAGCCAGGGAGCTCCTACGAGCAGTACTTC
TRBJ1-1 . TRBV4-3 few CASGGRGTEAFF TGCGCCAGCGGAGGCCGCGGCACTGAAGCTTTCTTT
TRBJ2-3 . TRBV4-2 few CASSQVIDASTDTQYF TGTGCCAGCAGCCAAGTCATAGACGCTAGCACAGATACGCAGTATTTT
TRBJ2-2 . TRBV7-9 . CASSPGPTGELFF TGTGCCAGCAGCCCCGGGCCAACCGGGGAGCTGTTTTTT
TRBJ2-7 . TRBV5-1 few CASRGLDSSYEQYF TGCGCCAGCCGCGGACTCGACAGCTCCTACGAGCAGTACTTC
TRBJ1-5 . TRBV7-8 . CASSNLWGQPQHF TGTGCCAGCAGCAACCTTTGGGGACAGCCCCAGCATTTT
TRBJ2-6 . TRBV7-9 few CASSRSGANVLTF TGTGCCAGCAGCCGCTCTGGGGCCAACGTCCTGACTTTC
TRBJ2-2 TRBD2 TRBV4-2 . CASSHSGRNTGELFF TGTGCCAGCAGCCATAGCGGGAGAAACACCGGGGAGCTGTTTTTT
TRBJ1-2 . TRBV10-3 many CAISDLSFGYTF TGTGCCATCAGTGACCTCTCTTTTGGCTACACCTTC
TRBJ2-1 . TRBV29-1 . CSVVGADEQFF TGCAGCGTGGTTGGGGCGGATGAGCAGTTCTTC
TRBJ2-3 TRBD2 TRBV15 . CATSRDLAGGTDTQYF TGTGCCACCAGCAGAGATCTAGCGGGAGGCACAGATACGCAGTATTTT
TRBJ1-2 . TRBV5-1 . CASSQGSGVYGYTF TGCGCCAGCAGTCAGGGTTCCGGCGTCTATGGCTACACCTTC
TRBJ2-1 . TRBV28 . CASRGASSYNEQFF TGTGCCAGCAGGGGGGCTAGCTCCTACAATGAGCAGTTCTTC
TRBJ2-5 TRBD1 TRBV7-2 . CASSWNRGKETQYF TGTGCCAGCAGCTGGAACAGGGGCAAAGAGACCCAGTACTTC
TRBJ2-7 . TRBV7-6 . CASSLVASPSYEQYF TGTGCCAGCAGCTTAGTGGCCTCTCCGAGCTACGAGCAGTACTTC
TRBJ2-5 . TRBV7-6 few CASSSLGVGETQYF TGTGCCAGCAGCTCTCTGGGGGTAGGGGAGACCCAGTACTTC
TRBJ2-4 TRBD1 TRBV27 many CASSRTRQGSGKNIQYF TGTGCCAGCAGCCGGACCCGACAGGGCTCGGGCAAAAACATTCAGTACTTC
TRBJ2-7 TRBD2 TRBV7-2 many CASSRLAGGPREQYF TGTGCCAGCAGCCGACTAGCGGGAGGGCCGAGGGAGCAGTACTTC
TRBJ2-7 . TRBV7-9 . CASSRKAGSYEQYF TGTGCCAGCAGCAGAAAAGCCGGATCCTACGAGCAGTACTTC
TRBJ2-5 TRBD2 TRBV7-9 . CASSFGSGSPGETQYF TGTGCCAGCAGCTTTGGTAGCGGGAGCCCGGGGGAGACCCAGTACTTC
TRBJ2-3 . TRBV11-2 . CASSLARSTDTQYF TGTGCCAGCAGCTTAGCCCGTAGCACAGATACGCAGTATTTT
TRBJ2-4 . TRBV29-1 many CSVTARGIQYF TGCAGCGTTACGGCGAGGGGCATTCAGTACTTC
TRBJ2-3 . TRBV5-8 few CASSFVQRLDTQYF TGTGCCAGCAGCTTTGTGCAGAGATTGGATACGCAGTATTTT
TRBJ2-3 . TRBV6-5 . CAIMRENTDTQYF TGTGCCATCATGCGGGAAAACACAGATACGCAGTATTTT
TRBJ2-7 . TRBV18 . CASSPPGQGGQREQYF TGTGCCAGCTCACCACCGGGGCAAGGGGGTCAGAGAGAGCAGTACTTC
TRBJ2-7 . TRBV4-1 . CASSQEGIGSHYF TGCGCCAGCAGCCAAGAAGGAATAGGCAGCCATTACTTC
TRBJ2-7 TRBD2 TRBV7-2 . CASSPPGGGTHEQYF TGTGCCAGCAGCCCCCCCGGGGGAGGGACCCACGAGCAGTACTTC
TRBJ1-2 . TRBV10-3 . CAISENPGTNGYTF TGTGCCATCAGTGAGAACCCGGGGACAAATGGCTACACCTTC
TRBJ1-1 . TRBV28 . CASSSRQAPNTEAFF TGTGCCAGCAGTTCCCGACAGGCACCAAACACTGAAGCTTTCTTT
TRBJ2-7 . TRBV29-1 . CSVVGAYEQYF TGCAGCGTTGTTGGTGCCTACGAGCAGTACTTC
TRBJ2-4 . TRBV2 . CATSDLVGSKNIQYF TGTGCCACCAGTGATTTGGTGGGCTCCAAAAACATTCAGTACTTC
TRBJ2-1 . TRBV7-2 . CASSLQRASSYNEQFF TGTGCCAGCAGCTTACAGAGGGCATCCTCCTACAATGAGCAGTTCTTC
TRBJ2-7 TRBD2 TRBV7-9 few CASSLVLADSYEQYF TGTGCCAGCAGCTTGGTTCTAGCGGACTCCTACGAGCAGTACTTC
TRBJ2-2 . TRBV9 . CASSGDWGTGELFF TGTGCCAGCAGCGGGGACTGGGGCACCGGGGAGCTGTTTTTT
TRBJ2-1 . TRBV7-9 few CASSYRDSRNEQFF TGTGCCAGCAGCTACAGGGACTCTCGCAATGAGCAGTTCTTC
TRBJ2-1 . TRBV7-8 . CASSFDPGRRNEQFF TGTGCCAGCAGCTTCGACCCGGGACGCCGCAATGAGCAGTTCTTC
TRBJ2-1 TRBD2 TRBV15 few CATSRDGSIGTSADNEQFF TGTGCCACCAGCAGAGATGGGTCCATTGGGACTAGCGCCGACAATGAGCAGTTCTTC
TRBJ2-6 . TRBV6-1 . CASSSRTGANVLTF TGTGCCAGCAGTTCGAGGACCGGGGCCAACGTCCTGACTTTC
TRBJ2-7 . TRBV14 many CASSQDLPGSGSYEQYF TGTGCCAGCAGCCAAGATCTTCCTGGGTCAGGCTCCTACGAGCAGTACTTC
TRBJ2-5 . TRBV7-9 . CASSLAGGRETQYF TGTGCCAGCAGCTTAGCTGGGGGCCGGGAGACCCAGTACTTC
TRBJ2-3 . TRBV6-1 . CASSEAGQADTQYF TGTGCCAGCAGTGAAGCCGGACAAGCAGATACGCAGTATTTT
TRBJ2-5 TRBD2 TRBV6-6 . CASSTPGAGRETQYF TGTGCCAGCAGTACACCGGGAGCGGGGCGGGAGACCCAGTACTTC
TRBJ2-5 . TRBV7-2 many CASSLDGGQTQYF TGTGCCAGCAGCTTAGATGGGGGACAGACCCAGTACTTC
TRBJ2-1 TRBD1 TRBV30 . CAWRQGNNEQFF TGTGCCTGGCGACAGGGTAACAATGAGCAGTTCTTC
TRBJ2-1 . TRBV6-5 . CASQRGVHYNEQFF TGTGCCAGCCAACGAGGGGTCCACTACAATGAGCAGTTCTTC
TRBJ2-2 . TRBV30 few CAWKGNTGELFF TGTGCCTGGAAAGGTAACACCGGGGAGCTGTTTTTT
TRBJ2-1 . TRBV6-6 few CASSYSKDEQFF TGTGCCAGCAGTTACTCGAAAGATGAGCAGTTCTTC
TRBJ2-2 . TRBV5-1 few CASSRGETTGELFF TGCGCCAGCAGCCGAGGTGAAACTACCGGGGAGCTGTTTTTT
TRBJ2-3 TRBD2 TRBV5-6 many CASSRSGRSTDTQYF TGTGCCAGCAGCCGTAGCGGGAGAAGCACAGATACGCAGTATTTT
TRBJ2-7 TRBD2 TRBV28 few CASSLLASGNYEQYF TGTGCCAGCAGTTTATTGGCTAGCGGGAACTACGAGCAGTACTTC